A selection of T cell receptor beta chains follows, all from one sample in a study of graft-versus-host responses after intestinal transplantation. The data were produced by immunoSEQ multiplex PCR, yet TCRdb's version contains in-frame clones alone and is incomplete. Of roughly 50,000 clones listed, 91% were seen once; the top ten hold around 5.1%. The sequencing here drew on PBMCs, taken roughly 660 days after intestinal transplant. The receptor set was obtained from a human patient who received an intestinal transplant, so some T cells may come from the graft donor. Each CDR3 is given with its conserved first and last residue. The D gene is left open where the match is weak. Expanded clones are given a class, and other clones once, few, many or no size at all.

-	TRBV2	-	TRBJ2-5	TGTGCCAGCAAGGGGCCCAGGACCCAGTACTTC	CASKGPRTQYF
-	TRBV15	once	TRBJ2-1	TGTGCCACCAGCGGAATGAGGAGGACTGACTACAATGAGCAGTTCTTC	CATSGMRRTDYNEQFF
-	TRBV19	-	TRBJ1-5	TGTGCCAGTAGCTTTACAGGTGGAAGCAATCAGCCCCAGCATTTT	CASSFTGGSNQPQHF
-	TRBV12-5	-	TRBJ1-1	TGTGCTAGTGGTTTCCGACTGGGGAACACTGAAGCTTTCTTT	CASGFRLGNTEAFF
TRBD1	TRBV7-9	-	TRBJ1-5	TGTGCCAGCAGCCGGACAGGGGAACAGCCCCAGCATTTT	CASSRTGEQPQHF
TRBD2	TRBV12-5	once	TRBJ2-7	TGTGCTAGTGGTTTGGCTAGCGGGGCTTACGAGCAGTACTTC	CASGLASGAYEQYF
-	TRBV14	once	TRBJ2-5	TGTGCCAGCAGCCTATATGGCGGGTCGAGGGAGACCCAGTACTTC	CASSLYGGSRETQYF
TRBD2	TRBV7-7	-	TRBJ2-2	TGTGCCAGCAGCCCTAGCGGGTTTGGCACCGGGGAGCTGTTTTTT	CASSPSGFGTGELFF
-	TRBV5-1	-	TRBJ2-2	TGCGCCAGCAGCTTCGGCCAGGAGACCGGGGAGCTGTTTTTT	CASSFGQETGELFF
TRBD2	TRBV10-3	-	TRBJ2-5	TGTGCCATCAGGACCTCGCCGGGACTAGCGGGGGGCACCCAAGAGACCCAGTACTTC	CAIRTSPGLAGGTQETQYF
TRBD1	TRBV10-1	-	TRBJ2-1	TGCGCCAGCAGTAAGGGGACAGGGGACAATGAGCAGTTCTTC	CASSKGTGDNEQFF
TRBD2	TRBV4-1	-	TRBJ2-7	TGCGCCAGCAGCCCCCTGACTAGCGGGAGGTTTTACGAGCAGTACTTC	CASSPLTSGRFYEQYF
-	TRBV7-9	-	TRBJ1-1	TGTGCCAGCAGCTTCCGGACAGCACTCCCAGGCACTGAAGCTTTCTTT	CASSFRTALPGTEAFF
-	TRBV11-1	once	TRBJ2-3	TGTGCCAGCAGCCCCGGCGCCCTCGTCTCAGATACGCAGTATTTT	CASSPGALVSDTQYF
-	TRBV19	-	TRBJ2-7	TGTGCCAGTAGTATGTGGGGTGGCGAGCAGTACTTC	CASSMWGGEQYF
TRBD2	TRBV9	few	TRBJ2-2	TGTGCCAGCAGCGCCCGACTAGCGGACTATACCGGGGAGCTGTTTTTT	CASSARLADYTGELFF
-	TRBV18	-	TRBJ1-1	TGTGCCAGCTCACCCAAACAGCGGGGCACTGAAGCTTTCTTT	CASSPKQRGTEAFF
TRBD1	TRBV2	-	TRBJ1-2	TGTGCCAGCAGTCTACAGGGGGCGAGGGGCTACACCTTC	CASSLQGARGYTF
-	TRBV6-4	few	TRBJ1-2	TGTGCCAGCAGTGTGTTGGGCGGCTACACCTTC	CASSVLGGYTF
TRBD1	TRBV27	-	TRBJ2-7	TGTGCCAGCAGTTTGGGACAGGGCGCTTCCTACGAGCAGTACTTC	CASSLGQGASYEQYF
-	TRBV5-1	-	TRBJ2-3	TGCGCCAGCAGCTATACAGATACGCAGTATTTT	CASSYTDTQYF
TRBD1	TRBV7-3	-	TRBJ2-1	TGTGCCAGCAGCTTAGCCGGGACAGGGGGCAATGAGCAGTTCTTC	CASSLAGTGGNEQFF
TRBD1	TRBV4-1	-	TRBJ2-6	TGCGCCAGCCATTTGGGACAGAGATCCCCCGGGGCCAACGTCCTGACTTTC	CASHLGQRSPGANVLTF
-	TRBV27	-	TRBJ1-5	TGTGCCAGCAGCCAGGCGGGTCAGCCCCAGCATTTT	CASSQAGQPQHF
-	TRBV2	-	TRBJ2-5	TGTGCCAGCACCCCAGCCTCCGAGACCCAGTACTTC	CASTPASETQYF
TRBD1	TRBV30	-	TRBJ1-3	TGTGCCTGGAGTGACAGGGGATCCGGAAACACCATATATTTT	CAWSDRGSGNTIYF
TRBD2	TRBV11-2	-	TRBJ2-5	TGTGCCAGCAGCCAAACTAGCGGGGGGATAACGACCCAGTACTTC	CASSQTSGGITTQYF
TRBD2	TRBV9	-	TRBJ2-3	TGTGCCAGCAGCGTACTAGCGGGGGGGCCCAGAGATACGCAGTATTTT	CASSVLAGGPRDTQYF
-	TRBV7-9	once	TRBJ2-1	TGTGCCTATAAACAGAGTGAGCAGTTCTTC	CAYKQSEQFF
-	TRBV5-1	-	TRBJ2-5	TGCGCCAGCAGCTTAGGAGGACTCCGGTACCAAGAGACCCAGTACTTC	CASSLGGLRYQETQYF
-	TRBV7-9	-	TRBJ2-2	TGTGCCAGCAGGCCAGGGGTGAACACCGGGGAGCTGTTTTTT	CASRPGVNTGELFF
TRBD2	TRBV10-3	-	TRBJ2-3	TGTGCCATCAGTGTCGGGGGGGGCACAGATACGCAGTATTTT	CAISVGGGTDTQYF
TRBD1	TRBV11-2	-	TRBJ1-6	TGTGCCAGCAGCTTCGACAGGGGTCTAAATTCACCCCTCCACTTT	CASSFDRGLNSPLHF
-	TRBV10-3	-	TRBJ2-2	TGTGCCATCAATACGGGACTGGTGAACACCGGGGAGCTGTTTTTT	CAINTGLVNTGELFF
-	TRBV7-6	-	TRBJ1-2	TGTGCCAGCAGCTTACCGAGGAACTATGGCTACACCTTC	CASSLPRNYGYTF
-	TRBV2	-	TRBJ2-4	TGTGCCAGCTCCCCAGGGTTCGCCAAAAACATTCAGTACTTC	CASSPGFAKNIQYF